This T cell receptor (beta chain) was sequenced for a study of T cells after yellow fever vaccination. Findings and limits, study-wide: Weaker, the secondary response had a peak occurring faster, on day 5 versus 15.

Concerning this clonotype itself: Its antigen is unidentified.

V shed 5 bases and J shed 2 bases, with 19 bases lying between them. Germline loops: CDR1 SGHRS, CDR2 YFSETQ. CDR3 length: 16 amino acids. Each CDR3 protein is one row after TCRdb ran MiXCR on the 5' RACE reads. The sample consists of roughly 330,000 distinct CDR3 sequences, about 4% of them appearing once. The rearrangement uses TRBV5-1 and TRBJ2-5, with D unresolved. The source of this sequence is a man aged 18 to 29 who received the YFV17D yellow fever vaccine. The specimen comprised PBMCs, sampled 5 days after the yellow fever booster vaccination. This CDR3 reads CASSPLVGQRQETQYF. For the CDR3, the DNA is TGCGCCAGCAGTCCCCTTGTTGGGCAGCGACAAGAGACCCAGTACTTC.